The sequence of this TCR beta chain was determined in a study of blood T cell repertoires in COVID-19. Overall study context: Acute and convalescent COVID-19 samples came from the United States, Italy and Spain. Nucleic acid was either cDNA or gDNA, and it came from T cells, B-cell-depleted T cells, or PBMCs.

The CDR3 spans 13 residues. V was clipped by 7 bases and J by 5 bases; unmatched bases: 7. Source study methods: From reference gene primer amplification, estimates of nucleated cell counts were derived. Generated by immunoSEQ multiplex PCR, the TCRdb table keeps only in-frame clones and is missing some. For V, J and clone size, that table is used; D and trimming come from the DNA. This sample has roughly 84,000 clones, with roughly 75% found just once. The receptor was derived from a woman aged 45 to 65 with acute or convalescent COVID-19. V and J are TRBV12-3 or TRBV12-4 and TRBJ1-2; 7 positions match TRBD1. Specimen: peripheral blood. The CDR3 nucleotides read TGTGCCAGCACCATGACAGGGATGTATGGCTACACCTTC. Translated, it gives CASTMTGMYGYTF.